The 25 T cell receptor beta chains given below trace back to one sample, sequenced in a study of breast tumors, draining lymph nodes, adjacent tissues. The lymph nodes were axillary draining lymph nodes from breast cancer patients. A single record per CDR3 protein comes from TCRdb applying MiXCR to the multiplex PCR reads. There are about 110,000 distinct CDR3 sequences in the sample; about 31% occur only once, and around 6% lies in the top ten. Sequenced input: axillary lymph node tissue. The receptor set was obtained from a female donor with breast cancer. Some clones in this sample may be carry-over from other donors' samples.

This clonotype was observed many times. The V call is TRBV20-1, the J call TRBJ2-5, with 7 bases identical to TRBD1. The CDR3 is 14 amino acids. After removal of 3 bases from V and 5 bases from J, the junction contained 9 bases not matched to a gene. Per the germline V gene, CDR1 is DFQATT and CDR2 is SNEGSKA (reference sequence). In nucleotides, the CDR3 is TGCAGTGCTAGGGATTACAGGGGAGTCGAGACCCAGTACTTC. Translating it yields CSARDYRGVETQYF.

Many counts were recorded for this clonotype. The rearrangement uses TRBV20-1 and TRBJ2-7, with D perhaps matching TRBD2 (7 bases). The CDR3 runs to 14 residues. Germline assignment: CDR1 DFQATT and CDR2 SNEGSKA (reference sequence). The CDR3, as DNA: TGCAGGAGGGGGGGAGTGAACGGGTCCTACGAGCAGTACTTC. This codes for CRRGGVNGSYEQYF.

This clonotype was detected many times. The J gene is TRBJ1-2, the V gene TRBV6-2 or TRBV6-3; possible D gene TRBD1, 5 bases. V was cut by 5 bases and J by 2 bases, with 18 bases left in between. This CDR3 region has 16 residues. The germline CDR1 and CDR2 sequences are MNHEY and SVGEGT. The CDR3: CASSHPGGTVNYGYTF. The CDR3, as DNA: TGTGCCAGCAGTCACCCCGGCGGGACGGTAAACTATGGCTACACCTTC.

The rearrangement links TRBV19 to TRBJ1-1; perhaps TRBD1 as D (6 bases). Deletions cut 5 bases from V and 4 bases from J, with 11 bases between. The CDR3 has 13 amino acids. The germline gives CDR1 LNHDA, CDR2 SQIVND (reference sequence). The CDR3 DNA reads as TGTGCCAGTAGTTACGGACAGACCACTGAAGCTTTCTTT. Residues: CASSYGQTTEAFF.

V is TRBV7-9 and J is TRBJ2-1, with TRBD1 matching 11 bases. Germline V gene sequence: CDR1 SEHNR, CDR2 FQNEAQ (reference sequence). The CDR3 is made up of 16 amino acids. The trim removed 0 bases at V and 8 bases at J, leaving 6 bases unmatched. The CDR3 region is CASSLAGTGGGHEQFF. In DNA form, the CDR3 reads TGTGCCAGCAGCTTAGCGGGGACAGGGGGTGGTCATGAGCAGTTCTTC. Complete variable domain (other parts from reference TRBV7-9 and TRBJ2-1): DTGVSQNPRHKITKRGQNVTFRCDPISEHNRLYWYRQTLGQGPEFLTYFQNEAQLEKSRLLSDRFSAERPKGSFSTLEIQRTEQGDSAMYLCASSLAGTGGGHEQFFGPGTRLTVL.

This clonotype has only a few counts. The chain combines TRBV27 with TRBJ2-3, with D perhaps matching TRBD1 (7 bases). The germline gives CDR1 MNHEY, CDR2 SMNVEV (reference sequence). The CDR3 runs 14 residues. Trimming left V 10 bases short and J 2 bases short, with 16 bases between. CDR3 sequence reads: CAKTEGAHTDTQYF. The CDR3 DNA reads TGTGCCAAGACGGAGGGGGCTCACACAGATACGCAGTATTTT.

This clonotype was seen at least ten times. J is TRBJ1-4 and V is TRBV5-1; possible D gene TRBD1, 6 bases. Trimming took off 3 bases at V and 8 bases at J, with 17 bases between the two ends. The CDR3 length is 15 residues. Germline CDR1 SGHRS, CDR2 YFSETQ. The CDR3 spells CASSSQGQLGEKLFF. The CDR3 DNA is TGCGCCAGCAGCTCCCAAGGACAGCTAGGGGAAAAACTGTTTTTT. Looking up the rest from reference TRBV5-1 and TRBJ1-4 gives the full variable domain: KAGVTQTPRYLIKTRGQQVTLSCSPISGHRSVSWYQQTPGQGLQFLFEYFSETQRNKGNFPGRFSGRQFSNSRSEMNVSTLELGDSALYLCASSSQGQLGEKLFFGSGTQLSVL.

This clonotype was found a few times. The chain combines TRBV2 with TRBJ1-1; tentatively, D is TRBD1 (6 bases). Trimming left V 4 bases short and J 5 bases short, with 14 bases between. Germline values: CDR1 SNHLY, CDR2 FYNNEI. The CDR3 runs to 14 residues. The CDR3 loop is CASSGRGLWTEAFF. DNA of the CDR3: TGTGCCAGCAGTGGTCGGGGGCTGTGGACTGAAGCTTTCTTT.

In this sample, this clonotype turned up many times. The chain links TRBV27 to TRBJ1-2; no reliable D call. The CDR3 covers 17 residues. V shed 5 bases and J shed 3 bases, with 22 bases lying between them. Per germline, CDR1 MNHEY and CDR2 SMNVEV (reference sequence). The CDR3 here is CASSKSGIYLSYYGYTF. CDR3 nucleotide sequence: TGTGCCAGCAGTAAATCCGGGATCTACCTATCTTACTATGGCTACACCTTC.

This clonotype was recorded at least ten times. The V and J genes are TRBV10-3 and TRBJ2-5; tentatively, D is TRBD2 (6 bases). The CDR3 has 13 residues. Per germline, CDR1 ENHRY and CDR2 SYGVKD. Deletions cut 11 bases from V and 0 bases from J, with 13 bases between. In DNA form, the CDR3 reads TGTGCCTCGAGTCGGGGGAACCAAGAGACCCAGTACTTC. It specifies CASSRGNQETQYF.

This clonotype was recorded many times. V and J are TRBV11-2 and TRBJ2-5; D is unresolved. There are 12 residues in the CDR3. V dropped 3 bases and J dropped 8 bases, with 10 bases sitting between them. The germline V gene encodes CDR1 SGHAT and CDR2 FQNNGV. CDR3 DNA sequence: TGTGCCAGCAGCTTTGGGTTAGGCACCCAGTACTTC. It codes for CASSFGLGTQYF.

This clonotype has a handful of counts. This may stem from a read error, because a much larger clone lies one nucleotide away. The chain uses TRBV5-4 and TRBJ2-5; TRBD2 agrees at 9 bases. J was trimmed by 4 bases and V by 4 bases; bases with no gene match: 11. The CDR3 has 16 residues. Germline V gene sequence: CDR1 SGHNT, CDR2 YYREEE (reference sequence). CDR3 bases: TGTGCCAGCAGCGGAGGGGGACCAGCGGGAGGAGAGACCCAGTACTTC. Protein product: CASSGGGPAGGETQYF.

This clonotype was detected ten times or more. J is TRBJ2-7 and V is TRBV30, with D unresolved. Germline V gene lookup returns CDR1 GTSNPN and CDR2 SVGIG (reference sequence). The CDR3 loop spans 12 amino acids. Trimming left V 2 bases short and J 2 bases short, with 7 bases between. CDR3: CAWSRGPYEQYF. CDR3 nucleotides: TGTGCCTGGAGTCGCGGTCCCTACGAGCAGTACTTC.

This clonotype was seen at least ten times. The chain couples TRBV6-1 to TRBJ2-1; 10 positions match TRBD2. CDR1 and CDR2 (germline): MNHNS, SASEGT. V shed 5 bases and J 2 bases; nucleotides not matched to a gene: 3. The CDR3 length is 15 residues. The CDR3 nucleotides are TGTGCCAGCAGTTCGGGACTAGCGACCTACAATGAGCAGTTCTTC. Translating gives CASSSGLATYNEQFF.

In regard to this clonotype: The conserved closing phenylalanine or tryptophan is absent in this CDR3, likely reflecting a read error. V is TRBV7-3 and J is TRBJ2-1, with 16 bases identical to TRBD2. J lost 7 bases, V lost 8 bases, and 11 bases had no gene match. Germline CDR1 SGHTA, CDR2 FQGTGA. CDR3 length: 17 residues. The CDR3 nucleotides read TGTGCCAGCGGCCTAGGGACTAGCGGGAGGGCACGGAATGAGCAGTTCCTC. It codes for CASGLGTSGRARNEQFL.

This clonotype was counted many times. The CDR3 here is CASSVGQGYTGELFF. The CDR3 DNA sequence: TGTGCCAGCAGCGTGGGACAGGGGTACACCGGGGAGCTGTTTTTT. This chain links TRBV9 with TRBJ2-2; 10 positions match TRBD1. The CDR3 loop spans 15 amino acids. Per the germline V gene, CDR1 is SGDLS and CDR2 is YYNGEE. With V trimmed by 2 bases and J by 3 bases, 1 base remained unmatched. The entire variable domain, with the rest obtained from reference TRBV9 and TRBJ2-2, is as follows: DSGVTQTPKHLITATGQRVTLRCSPRSGDLSVYWYQQSLDQGLQFLIQYYNGEERAKGNILERFSAQQFPDLHSELNLSSLELGDSALYFCASSVGQGYTGELFFGEGSRLTVL.

Details on this clonotype: Mismatch with germline at one junction end may stem from a read error. CDR3 DNA sequence: TGTGCCATCAGTTACCCGATTTTGACCGTCTCTGGAAACACCATATATTTT. Its protein is CAISYPILTVSGNTIYF. The rearrangement uses TRBV6-5 and TRBJ1-3; D unclear. Germline V gene data show CDR1 as MNHEY and CDR2 as SVGAGI. The CDR3 has 17 amino acids.

This clonotype has ten or more counts. Since a much larger clone is just one base distant, this may be a read error. The gene calls are TRBV12-3 or TRBV12-4 and TRBJ2-6; TRBD1 agrees at 8 bases. V was clipped by 5 bases and J by 0 bases; unmatched bases: 12. The CDR3 is 19 amino acids. This CDR3 is CASSPPPGTGDSGANVLTF. The CDR3 DNA reads TGTGCCAGCAGTCCCCCCCCCGGGACAGGTGACTCTGGGGCCAACGTCCTGACTTTC.

This clonotype has a count of ten or more. CDR3: CSARASGIYEQYF. The CDR3 DNA reads TGCAGTGCTAGGGCTAGCGGGATCTACGAGCAGTACTTC. The gene calls are TRBV20-1 and TRBJ2-7; 9 positions agree with TRBD2. Germline CDR1 and CDR2: DFQATT and SNEGSKA (reference sequence). Trimming cost V 3 bases and J 3 bases; bases outside gene matches: 3. The CDR3 spans 13 residues.

V gene TRBV25-1 combines with J gene TRBJ2-1; D is tentatively TRBD1 or TRBD2 (5 bases each). Between the trimmed V and J ends, which lost 3 bases and 15 bases, there was a span of 12 bases. The CDR3 spans 11 residues. CDR1 is MGHDK and CDR2 is SYGVNS in the germline V gene. The CDR3 sequence: CASSEEVGGFF. CDR3 nucleotide sequence: TGTGCCAGCAGTGAGGAGGTTGGGGGGTTCTTC.

The chain joins TRBV20-1 to TRBJ2-7, with TRBD1 matching over 9 bases. This CDR3 has 13 residues. Losses at the gene ends were 3 bases for V and 1 base for J; bases not matched to a gene: 1. Germline values: CDR1 DFQATT, CDR2 SNEGSKA (reference sequence). The CDR3 here is CSARGTGSYEQYF. The CDR3, as DNA: TGCAGTGCTAGGGGGACAGGGTCCTACGAGCAGTACTTC.

This clonotype appeared many times. CDR3 nucleotides: TGTGCCAGCAGTTTAATAGGGGGTGGAGAGACCCAGTACTTC. This translates into CASSLIGGGETQYF. The chain has TRBV12-3 or TRBV12-4 and TRBJ2-5; possible D gene TRBD1, 6 bases. The CDR3 runs 14 residues. The V gene lost 2 bases and the J gene lost 4 bases, with 11 bases spanning the gap.

Many counts were recorded for this clonotype. The chain is built from TRBV7-3 and TRBJ2-1; TRBD2 agrees at 16 bases. Trimming at V came to 5 bases and at J to 7 bases, leaving 8 bases not matched to a gene. The CDR3 runs 17 residues. Germline values: CDR1 SGHTA, CDR2 FQGTGA. The CDR3 protein is CASSLGTSGRARNEQFF. CDR3 nucleotides: TGTGCCAGCAGCCTAGGGACTAGCGGGAGGGCACGGAATGAGCAGTTCTTC.

V usage is TRBV10-1 and J usage is TRBJ2-3; 8 bases are a match to TRBD2. CDR1 is WNHNN, CDR2 SYGVQD, per germline (reference sequence). Trimming took 6 bases from V and 3 from J; bases not matched to a gene: 2. The CDR3 sequence is 13 residues long. The CDR3 sequence: CASRSGRTDTQYF. CDR3 in DNA: TGCGCCAGCAGAAGCGGGAGAACAGATACGCAGTATTTT.

This clonotype was detected ten times or more. The chain has TRBV20-1 and TRBJ1-2, with D hard to call. V shed 1 base and J shed 5 bases, with 8 bases lying between them. The CDR3 runs 12 residues. The germline CDR1 and CDR2 sequences are DFQATT and SNEGSKA (reference sequence). This chain's CDR3 is CSARGYGYGYTF. Here the CDR3 DNA reads TGCAGTGCTAGAGGCTATGGGTATGGCTACACCTTC.